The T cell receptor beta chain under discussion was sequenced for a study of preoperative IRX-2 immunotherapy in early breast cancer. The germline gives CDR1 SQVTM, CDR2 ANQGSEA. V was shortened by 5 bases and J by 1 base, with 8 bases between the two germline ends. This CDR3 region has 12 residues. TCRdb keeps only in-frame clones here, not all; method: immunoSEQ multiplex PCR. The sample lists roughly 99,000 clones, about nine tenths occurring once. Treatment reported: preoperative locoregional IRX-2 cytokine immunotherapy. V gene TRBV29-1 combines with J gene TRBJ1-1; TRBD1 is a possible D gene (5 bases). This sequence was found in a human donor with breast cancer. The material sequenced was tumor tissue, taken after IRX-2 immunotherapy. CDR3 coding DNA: TGCAGCGTTCGGCAGGGGAACACTGAAGCTTTCTTT. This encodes CSVRQGNTEAFF.